At least ten counts were recorded for the clone carrying this T cell receptor (beta chain). The antigen is unknown. Reverse transcription of all isolated RNA meant that expressed TCRB transcripts were sequenced. Sequencing used immunoSEQ multiplex PCR; TCRdb keeps in-frame clones, though not all of them. The sample holds 130,000 or so clones, around 10% seen once. The data derive from a study of beta chain features in type 1 diabetes. Study results and limitations: Moderately but significantly shorter TCRB CDR3s were found in Type 1 diabetes patients in all four CD4+ subsets. Using cDNA template may skew counts toward highly expressing activated cells. No resolution was reached here on whether HLA type influences TCRB rearrangement.

This CDR3 spans 17 amino acids. Germline V CDR1 and CDR2: SGDLS, YYNGEE. The J segment lost 0 bases and the V segment lost 0 bases, leaving 5 bases of the junction unmatched. CD45RO/CCR7/CD25/CD127/CD95/CD27 staining was used to isolate CD4+ naive, central memory, regulatory and stem cell-like memory cells by sorting. The sequenced material came from central memory CD4+ T cells from blood. The origin of this receptor is a young man with type 1 diabetes. The chain has TRBV9 and TRBJ2-3, with 9 nucleotides matching TRBD2. For the CDR3, the DNA is TGTGCCAGCAGCGTAGGGGCGGGGGGGCCGAGCACAGATACGCAGTATTTT. This codes for CASSVGAGGPSTDTQYF.